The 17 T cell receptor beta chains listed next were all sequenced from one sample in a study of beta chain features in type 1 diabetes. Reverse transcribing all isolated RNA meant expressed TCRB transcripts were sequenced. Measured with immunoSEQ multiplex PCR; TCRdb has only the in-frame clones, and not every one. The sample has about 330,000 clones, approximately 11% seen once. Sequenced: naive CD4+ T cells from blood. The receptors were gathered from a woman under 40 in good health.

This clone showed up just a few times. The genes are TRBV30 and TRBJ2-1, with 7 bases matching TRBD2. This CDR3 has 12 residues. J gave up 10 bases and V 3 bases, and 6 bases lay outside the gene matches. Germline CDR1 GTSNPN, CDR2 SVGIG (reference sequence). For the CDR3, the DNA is TGTGCCTGGAGCAGCGGGGTCCGAGAGCAGTTCTTC. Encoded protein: CAWSSGVREQFF.

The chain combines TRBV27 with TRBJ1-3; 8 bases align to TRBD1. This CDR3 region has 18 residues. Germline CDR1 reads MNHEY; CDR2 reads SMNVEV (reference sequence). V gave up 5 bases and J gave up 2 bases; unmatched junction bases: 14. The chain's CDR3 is CASSPGQGRAFAGNTIYF. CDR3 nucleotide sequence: TGTGCCAGCAGTCCTGGACAGGGACGCGCCTTCGCTGGAAACACCATATATTTT.

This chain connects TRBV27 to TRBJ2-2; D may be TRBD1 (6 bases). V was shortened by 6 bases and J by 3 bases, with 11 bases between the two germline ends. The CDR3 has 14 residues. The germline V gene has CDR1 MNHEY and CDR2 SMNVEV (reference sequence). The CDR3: CASSKNRDTGELFF. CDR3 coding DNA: TGTGCCAGCAGCAAGAACAGGGACACCGGGGAGCTGTTTTTT.

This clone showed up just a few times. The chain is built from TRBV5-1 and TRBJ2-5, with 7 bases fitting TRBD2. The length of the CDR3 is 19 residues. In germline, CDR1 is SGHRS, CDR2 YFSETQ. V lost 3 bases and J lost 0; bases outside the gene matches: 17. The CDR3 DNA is TGCGCCAGCAGCTGGAGGCTCCCCCCTCGTCGGGAGGACCAAGAGACCCAGTACTTC. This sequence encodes CASSWRLPPRREDQETQYF.

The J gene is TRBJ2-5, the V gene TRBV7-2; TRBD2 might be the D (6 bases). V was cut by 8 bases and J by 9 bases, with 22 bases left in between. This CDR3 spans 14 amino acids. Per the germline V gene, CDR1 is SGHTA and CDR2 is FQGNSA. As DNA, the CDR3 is TGTGCCAGCGGTCCTAGCGCCCCATCGGAGGCCCAGTACTTC. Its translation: CASGPSAPSEAQYF.

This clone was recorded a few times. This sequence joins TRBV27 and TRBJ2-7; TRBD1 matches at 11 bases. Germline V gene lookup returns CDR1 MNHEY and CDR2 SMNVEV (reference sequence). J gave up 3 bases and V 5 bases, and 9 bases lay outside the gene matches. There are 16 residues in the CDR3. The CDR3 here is CASSPARDRGFYEQYF. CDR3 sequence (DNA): TGTGCCAGCAGTCCCGCCCGGGACAGGGGGTTCTACGAGCAGTACTTC.

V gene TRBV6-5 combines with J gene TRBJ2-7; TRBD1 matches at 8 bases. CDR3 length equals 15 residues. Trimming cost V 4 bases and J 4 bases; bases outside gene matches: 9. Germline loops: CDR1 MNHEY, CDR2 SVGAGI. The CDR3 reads CASSLGWTGRYEQYF. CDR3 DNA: TGTGCCAGCAGTTTGGGATGGACAGGGAGGTACGAGCAGTACTTC.

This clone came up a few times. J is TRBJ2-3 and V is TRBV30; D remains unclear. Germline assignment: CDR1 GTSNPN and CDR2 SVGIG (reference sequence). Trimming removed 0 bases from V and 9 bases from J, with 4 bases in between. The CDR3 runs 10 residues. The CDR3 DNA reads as TGTGCCTGGAGTGTTTTAACGCAGTATTTT. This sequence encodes CAWSVLTQYF. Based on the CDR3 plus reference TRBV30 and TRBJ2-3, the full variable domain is SQTIHQWPATLVQPVGSPLSLECTVEGTSNPNLYWYRQAAGRGLQLLFYSVGIGQISSEVPQNLSASRPQDRQFILSSKKLLLSDSGFYLCAWSVLTQYFGPGTRLTVL.

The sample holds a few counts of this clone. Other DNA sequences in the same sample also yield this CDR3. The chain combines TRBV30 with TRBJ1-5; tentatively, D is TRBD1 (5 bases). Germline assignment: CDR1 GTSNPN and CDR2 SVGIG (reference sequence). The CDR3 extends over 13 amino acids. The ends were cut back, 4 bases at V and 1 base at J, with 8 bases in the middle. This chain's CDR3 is CAWNRGSNQPQHF. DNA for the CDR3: TGTGCCTGGAATAGGGGAAGCAATCAGCCCCAGCATTTT.

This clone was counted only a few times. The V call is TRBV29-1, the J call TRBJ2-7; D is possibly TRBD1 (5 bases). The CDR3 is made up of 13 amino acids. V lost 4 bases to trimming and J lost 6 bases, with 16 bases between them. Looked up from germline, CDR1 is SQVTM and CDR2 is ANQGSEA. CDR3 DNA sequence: TGCAGCGTTGTAGGCCAGGGTATGGGCGAGCAGTACTTC. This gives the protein CSVVGQGMGEQYF.

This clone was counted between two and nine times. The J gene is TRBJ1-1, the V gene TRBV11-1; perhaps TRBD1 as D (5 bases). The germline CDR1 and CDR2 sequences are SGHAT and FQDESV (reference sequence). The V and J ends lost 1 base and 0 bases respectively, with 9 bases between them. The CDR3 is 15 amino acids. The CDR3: CASSLGGRVNTEAFF. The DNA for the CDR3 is TGTGCCAGCAGCTTAGGCGGCAGGGTGAACACTGAAGCTTTCTTT.

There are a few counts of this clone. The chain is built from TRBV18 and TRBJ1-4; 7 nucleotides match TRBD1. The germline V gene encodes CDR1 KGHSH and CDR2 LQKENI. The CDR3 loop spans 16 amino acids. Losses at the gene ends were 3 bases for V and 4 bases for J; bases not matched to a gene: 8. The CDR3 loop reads CASSPKPGQRNEKLFF. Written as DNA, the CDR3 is TGTGCCAGCTCACCCAAACCGGGACAGCGTAATGAAAAACTGTTTTTT.

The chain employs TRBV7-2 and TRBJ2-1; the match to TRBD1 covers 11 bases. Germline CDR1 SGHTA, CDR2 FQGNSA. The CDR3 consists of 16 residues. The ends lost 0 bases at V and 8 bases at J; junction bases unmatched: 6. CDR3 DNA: TGTGCCAGCAGCTTAGCGCTGGGGACAGGGGGGTATGAGCAGTTCTTC. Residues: CASSLALGTGGYEQFF.

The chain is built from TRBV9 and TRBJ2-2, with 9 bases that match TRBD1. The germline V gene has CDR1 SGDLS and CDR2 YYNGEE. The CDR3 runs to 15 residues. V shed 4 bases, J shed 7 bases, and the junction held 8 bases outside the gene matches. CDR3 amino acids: CASSLGDRVYGELFF. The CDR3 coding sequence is TGTGCCAGCAGCTTAGGGGACAGGGTTTACGGGGAGCTGTTTTTT.

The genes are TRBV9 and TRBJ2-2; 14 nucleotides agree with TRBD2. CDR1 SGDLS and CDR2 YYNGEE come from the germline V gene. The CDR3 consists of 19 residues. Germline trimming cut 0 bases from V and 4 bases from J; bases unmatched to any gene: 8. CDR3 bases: TGTGCCAGCAGCGTAGCTCCGGGACTAGCGGGAGTTGTCACCGGGGAGCTGTTTTTT. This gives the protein CASSVAPGLAGVVTGELFF.

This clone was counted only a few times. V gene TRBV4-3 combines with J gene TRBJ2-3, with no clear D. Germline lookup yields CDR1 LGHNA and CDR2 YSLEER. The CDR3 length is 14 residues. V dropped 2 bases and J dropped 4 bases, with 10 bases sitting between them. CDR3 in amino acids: CASSQHEAADTQYF. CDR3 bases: TGCGCCAGCAGCCAACACGAGGCGGCAGATACGCAGTATTTT.

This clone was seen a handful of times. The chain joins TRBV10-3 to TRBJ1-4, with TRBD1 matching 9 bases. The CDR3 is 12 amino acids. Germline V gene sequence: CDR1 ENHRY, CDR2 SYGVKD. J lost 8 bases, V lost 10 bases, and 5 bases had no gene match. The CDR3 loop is CATGQGMEKLFF. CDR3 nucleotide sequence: TGTGCCACCGGACAGGGGATGGAAAAACTGTTTTTT.